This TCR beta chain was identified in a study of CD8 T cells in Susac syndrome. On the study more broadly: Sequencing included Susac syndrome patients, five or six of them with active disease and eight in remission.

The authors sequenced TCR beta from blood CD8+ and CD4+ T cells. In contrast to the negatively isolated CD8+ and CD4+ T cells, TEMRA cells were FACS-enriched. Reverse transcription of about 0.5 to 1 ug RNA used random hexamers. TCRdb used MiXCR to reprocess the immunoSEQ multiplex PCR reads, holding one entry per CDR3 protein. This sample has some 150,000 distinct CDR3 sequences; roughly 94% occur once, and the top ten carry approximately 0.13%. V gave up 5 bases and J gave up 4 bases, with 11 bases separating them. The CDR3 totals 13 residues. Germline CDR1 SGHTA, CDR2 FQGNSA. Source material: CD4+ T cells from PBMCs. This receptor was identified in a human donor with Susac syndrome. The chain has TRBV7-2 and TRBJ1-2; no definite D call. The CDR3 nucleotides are TGTGCCAGCAGCCACCGGAACGGCTATGGCTACACCTTC. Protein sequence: CASSHRNGYGYTF.